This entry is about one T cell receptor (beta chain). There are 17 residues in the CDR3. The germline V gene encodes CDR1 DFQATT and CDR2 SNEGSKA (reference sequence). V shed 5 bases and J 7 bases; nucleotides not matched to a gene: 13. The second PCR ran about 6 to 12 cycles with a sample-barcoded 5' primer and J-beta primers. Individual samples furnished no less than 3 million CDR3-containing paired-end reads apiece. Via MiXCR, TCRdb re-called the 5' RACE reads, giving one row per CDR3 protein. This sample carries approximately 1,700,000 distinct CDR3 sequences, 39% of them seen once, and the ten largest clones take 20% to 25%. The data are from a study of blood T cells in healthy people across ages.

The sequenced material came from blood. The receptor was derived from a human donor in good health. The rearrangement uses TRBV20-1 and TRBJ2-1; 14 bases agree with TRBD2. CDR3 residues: CSALGLAGDFLENEQFF. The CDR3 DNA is TGCAGTGCTCTGGGACTAGCGGGGGACTTCTTGGAAAATGAGCAGTTCTTC.